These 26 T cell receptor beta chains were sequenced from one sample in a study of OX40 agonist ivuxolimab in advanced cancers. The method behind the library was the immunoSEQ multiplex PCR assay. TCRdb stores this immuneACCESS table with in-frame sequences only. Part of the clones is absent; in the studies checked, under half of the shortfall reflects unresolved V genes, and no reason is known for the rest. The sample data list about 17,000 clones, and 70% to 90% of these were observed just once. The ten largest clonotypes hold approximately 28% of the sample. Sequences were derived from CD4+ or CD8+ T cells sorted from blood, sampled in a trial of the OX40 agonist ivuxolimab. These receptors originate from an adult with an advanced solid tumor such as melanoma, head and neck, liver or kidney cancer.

The CDR3 loop reads CASSVASTEIYGYTF. The CDR3 DNA reads TGTGCCAGCAGCGTAGCCTCTACAGAGATCTATGGCTACACCTTC. The genes are TRBV9 and TRBJ1-2; no clear D gene. This CDR3 spans 15 amino acids. Germline CDR1 and CDR2: SGDLS and YYNGEE. The V gene lost 0 bases and the J gene lost 4 bases, with 13 bases spanning the gap.

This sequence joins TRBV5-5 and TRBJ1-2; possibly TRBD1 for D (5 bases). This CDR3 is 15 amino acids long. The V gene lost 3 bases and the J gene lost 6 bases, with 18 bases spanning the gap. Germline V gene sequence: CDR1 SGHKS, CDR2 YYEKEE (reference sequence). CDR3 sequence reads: CASSSLQATAHGYTF. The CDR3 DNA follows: TGTGCCAGCAGCTCACTACAGGCCACCGCTCATGGCTACACCTTC.

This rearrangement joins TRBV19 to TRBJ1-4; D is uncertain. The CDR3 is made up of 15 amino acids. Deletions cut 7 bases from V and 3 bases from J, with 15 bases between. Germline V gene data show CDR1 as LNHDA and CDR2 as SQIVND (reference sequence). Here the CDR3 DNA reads TGTGCCAGTAACTATCTCGCCGACTCTAATGAAAAACTGTTTTTT. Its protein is CASNYLADSNEKLFF.

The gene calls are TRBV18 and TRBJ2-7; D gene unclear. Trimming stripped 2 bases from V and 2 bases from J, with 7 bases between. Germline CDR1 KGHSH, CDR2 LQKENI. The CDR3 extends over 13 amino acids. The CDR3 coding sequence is TGTGCCAGCTCACCAAACAGCGCCTACGAGCAGTACTTC. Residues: CASSPNSAYEQYF.

The CDR3 spells CASSDPPALEQYF. As DNA, the CDR3 is TGCGCCAGCAGTGACCCTCCGGCTCTAGAGCAGTACTTC. The V call is TRBV10-2, the J call TRBJ2-7; D is ambiguous. CDR1 and CDR2 from the germline V gene are WSHSY and SAAADI. The CDR3 is 13 residues long. V lost 3 bases and J 7 bases, leaving 13 bases between the germline ends.

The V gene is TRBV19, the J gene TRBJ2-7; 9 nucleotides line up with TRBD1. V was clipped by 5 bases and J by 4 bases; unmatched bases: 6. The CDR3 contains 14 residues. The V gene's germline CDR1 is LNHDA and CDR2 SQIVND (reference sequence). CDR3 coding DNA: TGTGCCAGTAGTTCTCCGGGACAGGGTTACGAGCAGTACTTC. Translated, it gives CASSSPGQGYEQYF.

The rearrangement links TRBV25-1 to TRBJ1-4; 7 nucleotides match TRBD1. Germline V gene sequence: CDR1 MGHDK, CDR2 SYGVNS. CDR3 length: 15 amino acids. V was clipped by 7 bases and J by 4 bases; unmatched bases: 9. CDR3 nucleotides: TGTGCCAGCACCACGGTGGGACAGAATAATGAAAAACTGTTTTTT. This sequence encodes CASTTVGQNNEKLFF. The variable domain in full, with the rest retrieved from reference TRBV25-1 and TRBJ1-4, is EADIYQTPRYLVIGTGKKITLECSQTMGHDKMYWYQQDPGMELHLIHYSYGVNSTEKGDLSSESTVSRIRTEHFPLTLESARPSHTSQYLCASTTVGQNNEKLFFGSGTQLSVL.

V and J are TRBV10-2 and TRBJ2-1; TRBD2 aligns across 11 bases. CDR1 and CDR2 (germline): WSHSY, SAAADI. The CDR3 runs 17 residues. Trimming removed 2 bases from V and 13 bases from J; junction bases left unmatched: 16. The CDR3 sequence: CASSEPELAGGQEYQFF. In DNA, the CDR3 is TGCGCCAGCAGTGAGCCTGAGCTAGCGGGAGGCCAAGAGTATCAGTTCTTC.

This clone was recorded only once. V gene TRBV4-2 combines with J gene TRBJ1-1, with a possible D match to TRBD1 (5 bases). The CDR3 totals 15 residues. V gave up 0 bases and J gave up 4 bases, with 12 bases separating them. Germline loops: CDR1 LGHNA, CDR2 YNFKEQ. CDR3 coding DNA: TGTGCCAGCAGCCAAGAAAGTATGGGGACCACTGAAGCTTTCTTT. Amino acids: CASSQESMGTTEAFF.

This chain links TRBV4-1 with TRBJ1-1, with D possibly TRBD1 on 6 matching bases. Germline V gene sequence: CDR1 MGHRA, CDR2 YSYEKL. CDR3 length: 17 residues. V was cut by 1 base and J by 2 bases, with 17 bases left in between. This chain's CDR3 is CASSQVASLGANTEAFF. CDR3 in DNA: TGCGCCAGCAGCCAAGTGGCATCCCTGGGGGCAAACACTGAAGCTTTCTTT.

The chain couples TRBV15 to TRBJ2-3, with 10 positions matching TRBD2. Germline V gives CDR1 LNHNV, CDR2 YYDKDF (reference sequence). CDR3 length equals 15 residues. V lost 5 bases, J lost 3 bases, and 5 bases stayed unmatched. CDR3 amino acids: CATSPSGRGTDTQYF. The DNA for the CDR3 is TGTGCCACCAGCCCTAGCGGGAGAGGGACAGATACGCAGTATTTT.

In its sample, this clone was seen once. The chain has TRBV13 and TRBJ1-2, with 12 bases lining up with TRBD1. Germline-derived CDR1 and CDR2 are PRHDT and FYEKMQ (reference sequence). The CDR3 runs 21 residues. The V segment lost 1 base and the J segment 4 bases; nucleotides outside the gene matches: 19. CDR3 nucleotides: TGTGCCAGCAGCTTAGTCCGGGACAGGGGGCGCCTCACTACGCCTAGCTATGGCTACACCTTC. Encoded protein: CASSLVRDRGRLTTPSYGYTF.

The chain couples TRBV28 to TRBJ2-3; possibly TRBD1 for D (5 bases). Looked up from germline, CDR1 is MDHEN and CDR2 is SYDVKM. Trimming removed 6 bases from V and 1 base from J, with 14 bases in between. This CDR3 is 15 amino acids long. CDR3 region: CASRSSGHGTDTQYF. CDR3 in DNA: TGTGCCAGCAGATCGTCCGGACACGGCACAGATACGCAGTATTTT. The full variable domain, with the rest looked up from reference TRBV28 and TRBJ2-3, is DVKVTQSSRYLVKRTGEKVFLECVQDMDHENMFWYRQDPGLGLRLIYFSYDVKMKEKGDIPEGYSVSREKKERFSLILESASTNQTSMYLCASRSSGHGTDTQYFGPGTRLTVL.

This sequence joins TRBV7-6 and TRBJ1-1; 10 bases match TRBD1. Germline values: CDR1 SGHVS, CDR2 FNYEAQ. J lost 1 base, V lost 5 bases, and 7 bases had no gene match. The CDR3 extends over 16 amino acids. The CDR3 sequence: CASSRRDRGRNTEAFF. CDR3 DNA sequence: TGTGCCAGCAGCCGACGGGACAGGGGAAGGAACACTGAAGCTTTCTTT.

The CDR3 DNA reads as TGCAGCGCCGACCGGGAGGCCCAAGAGACCCAGTACTTC. It yields the protein CSADREAQETQYF. The chain is built from TRBV29-1 and TRBJ2-5; 7 bases fit TRBD2. V gave up 7 bases and J gave up 1 base; unmatched junction bases: 6. Per germline, CDR1 SQVTM and CDR2 ANQGSEA. CDR3 length: 13 residues.

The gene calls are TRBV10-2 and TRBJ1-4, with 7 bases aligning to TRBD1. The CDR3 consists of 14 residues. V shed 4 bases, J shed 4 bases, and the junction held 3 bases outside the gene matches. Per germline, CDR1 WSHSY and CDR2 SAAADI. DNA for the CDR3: TGCGCCAGCAGTGGACAGGGTATTAATGAAAAACTGTTTTTT. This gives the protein CASSGQGINEKLFF.

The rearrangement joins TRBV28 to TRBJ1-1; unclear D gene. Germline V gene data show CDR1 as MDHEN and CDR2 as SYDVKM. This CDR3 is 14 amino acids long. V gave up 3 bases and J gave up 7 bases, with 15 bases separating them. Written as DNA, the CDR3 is TGTGCCAGCAGTTTTGACTCCTTCGGGGATGAAGCTTTCTTT. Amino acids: CASSFDSFGDEAFF.

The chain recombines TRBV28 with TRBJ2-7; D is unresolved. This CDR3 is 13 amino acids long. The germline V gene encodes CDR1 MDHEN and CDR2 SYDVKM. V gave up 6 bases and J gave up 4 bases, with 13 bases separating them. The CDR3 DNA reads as TGTGCCAGCAGGTTTCTGACCGGGTACGAGCAGTACTTC. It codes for CASRFLTGYEQYF.

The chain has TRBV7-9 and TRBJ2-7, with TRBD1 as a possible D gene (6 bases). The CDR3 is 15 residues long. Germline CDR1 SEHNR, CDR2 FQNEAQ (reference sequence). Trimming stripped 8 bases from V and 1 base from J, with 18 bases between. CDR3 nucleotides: TGTGCCAGCCAGGGGCCAGGATACCTTTCCTACGAGCAGTACTTC. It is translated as CASQGPGYLSYEQYF. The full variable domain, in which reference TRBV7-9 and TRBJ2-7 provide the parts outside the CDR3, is DTGVSQNPRHKITKRGQNVTFRCDPISEHNRLYWYRQTLGQGPEFLTYFQNEAQLEKSRLLSDRFSAERPKGSFSTLEIQRTEQGDSAMYLCASQGPGYLSYEQYFGPGTRLTVT.

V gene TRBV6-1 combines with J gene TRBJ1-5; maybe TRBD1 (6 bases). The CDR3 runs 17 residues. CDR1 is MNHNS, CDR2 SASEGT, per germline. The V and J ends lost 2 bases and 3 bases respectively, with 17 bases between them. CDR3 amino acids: CASSELEGGFFNQPQHF. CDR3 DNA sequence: TGTGCCAGCAGTGAATTGGAGGGGGGTTTTTTCAATCAGCCCCAGCATTTT.

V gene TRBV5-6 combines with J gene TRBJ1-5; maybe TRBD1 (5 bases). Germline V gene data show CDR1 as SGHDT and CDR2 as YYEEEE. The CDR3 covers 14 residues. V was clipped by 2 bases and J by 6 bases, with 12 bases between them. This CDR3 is CASSFGGEGQPQHF. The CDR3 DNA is TGTGCCAGCAGCTTCGGGGGGGAGGGTCAGCCCCAGCATTTT.

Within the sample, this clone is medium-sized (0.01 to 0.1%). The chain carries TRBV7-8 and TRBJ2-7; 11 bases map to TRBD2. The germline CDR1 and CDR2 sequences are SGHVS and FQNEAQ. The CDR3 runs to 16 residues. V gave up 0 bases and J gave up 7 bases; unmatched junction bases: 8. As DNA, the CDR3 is TGTGCCAGCAGCTTAGCGCTAATAGCGGGAGGGCCAGAGCAGTACTTC. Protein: CASSLALIAGGPEQYF.

CDR3 region: CASSLGPSGANVLTF. The CDR3 nucleotides read TGTGCCAGCAGCTTAGGCCCCTCTGGGGCCAACGTCCTGACTTTC. This rearrangement joins TRBV7-6 to TRBJ2-6; D unclear. Per germline, CDR1 SGHVS and CDR2 FNYEAQ. The CDR3 length is 15 residues. V was pared by 1 base and J by 0 bases, with 4 bases between.

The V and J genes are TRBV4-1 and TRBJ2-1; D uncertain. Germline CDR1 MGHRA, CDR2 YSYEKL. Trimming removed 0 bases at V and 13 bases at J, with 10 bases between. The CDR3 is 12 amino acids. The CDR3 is CASSQDAIGQFF. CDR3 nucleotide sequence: TGCGCCAGCAGCCAAGATGCGATAGGTCAGTTCTTC.

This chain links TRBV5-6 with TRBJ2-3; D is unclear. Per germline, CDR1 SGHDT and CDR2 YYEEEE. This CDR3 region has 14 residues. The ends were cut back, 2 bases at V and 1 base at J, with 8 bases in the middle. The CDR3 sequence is CASSFEEGTDTQYF. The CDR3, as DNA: TGTGCCAGCAGCTTCGAAGAGGGCACAGATACGCAGTATTTT.

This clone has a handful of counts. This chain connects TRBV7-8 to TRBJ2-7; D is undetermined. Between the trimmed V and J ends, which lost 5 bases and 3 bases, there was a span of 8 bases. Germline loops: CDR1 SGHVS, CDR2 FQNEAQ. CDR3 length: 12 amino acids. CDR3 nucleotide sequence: TGTGCCAGCAGCGTTACAGACTACGAGCAGTACTTC. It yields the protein CASSVTDYEQYF.